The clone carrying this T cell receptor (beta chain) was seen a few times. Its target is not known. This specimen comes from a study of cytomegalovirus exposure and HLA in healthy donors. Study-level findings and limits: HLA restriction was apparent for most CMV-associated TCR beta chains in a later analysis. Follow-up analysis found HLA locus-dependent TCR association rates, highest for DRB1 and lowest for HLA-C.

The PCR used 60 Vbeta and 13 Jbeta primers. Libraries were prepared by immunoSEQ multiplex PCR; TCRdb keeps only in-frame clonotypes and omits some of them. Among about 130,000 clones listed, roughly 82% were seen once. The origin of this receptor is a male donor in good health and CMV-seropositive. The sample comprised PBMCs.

The chain's CDR3 is CASSLIGSGNEQFF. The DNA of the CDR3 is TGTGCCAGCAGTTTAATAGGGAGCGGCAATGAGCAGTTCTTC. The chain is built from TRBV27 and TRBJ2-1; D may be TRBD2 (5 bases). Germline V gene lookup returns CDR1 MNHEY and CDR2 SMNVEV (reference sequence). The V end lost 2 bases, the J end lost 6 bases, and 11 bases lay between the germline ends. The CDR3 consists of 14 residues.